This TCR beta chain was identified in a study of Graves' ophthalmopathy and Graves' hyperthyroidism. Trimming removed 3 bases from V and 5 bases from J, with 14 bases in between. The CDR3 runs 14 residues. Germline CDR1 and CDR2: SGDLS and YYNGEE. Other autoimmune diseases, uncontrolled infections, pregnancy and lactation each led to patient exclusion. For repertoire sequencing, the TCR beta CDR3 regions were amplified from RNA transcripts. HTBI primers served in a first-round RT-PCR, which a second-round multiplex PCR followed. In TCRdb, the multiplex PCR reads were re-called with MiXCR into one record per CDR3 protein. The table shows around 1,000,000 distinct CDR3 sequences, with 35% to 40% occurring only once.

Specimen: peripheral blood or thyroid tissue (not recorded which). This receptor was taken from an adult man with Graves' hyperthyroidism. The chain uses TRBV9 and TRBJ1-1; possible D gene TRBD1, 6 bases. CDR3 protein: CASSDPGEKTEAFF. In DNA form, the CDR3 reads TGTGCCAGCAGCGATCCAGGGGAAAAGACTGAAGCTTTCTTT.